A selection of T cell receptor beta chains follows, all from one sample in a study of shared clonotypes between healthy human individuals. TCRdb's copy holds only in-frame clones and misses some; the assay was immunoSEQ multiplex PCR. The sample carries about 2 million clones, 85% to 95% recorded once. Sequencing used naive CD4+ T cells sorted from blood. The receptors come from a man aged 18 to 29 in good health. Each CDR3 is given with its conserved first and last residue. The order of the fields is V gene, D gene, J gene, clone size, CDR3 DNA, CDR3 protein. A D gene is named only where the DNA matches it firmly. Not every row has a clone size; where given, it reads once, few, many or a size class.

V: TRBV30; D: .; J: TRBJ1-6; size: .; DNA: TGTGCCTTGGGAAGGGATAATTCACCCCTCCACTTT; CDR3: CALGRDNSPLHF
V: TRBV6-4; D: .; J: TRBJ2-1; size: .; DNA: TGTGCCATCCTCTGGCACCTCTACAATGAGCAGTTCTTC; CDR3: CAILWHLYNEQFF
V: TRBV2; D: TRBD2; J: TRBJ2-7; size: .; DNA: TGTGCCAGCAGTCCGTCGGGAGGGGCGGCGAACTCCTACGAGCAGTACTTC; CDR3: CASSPSGGAANSYEQYF
V: TRBV7-9; D: .; J: TRBJ2-1; size: .; DNA: TGTGCCAGCAGCTTACTACTAGCCTACAATGAGCAGTTCTTC; CDR3: CASSLLLAYNEQFF
V: TRBV7-9; D: .; J: TRBJ2-5; size: once; DNA: TGTGCCAGCAGCACTACCGGGCGGACCCCAGGGGAGACCCAGTACTTC; CDR3: CASSTTGRTPGETQYF
V: TRBV29-1; D: .; J: TRBJ1-1; size: .; DNA: TGCAGCGTTGAAGAGCCCCCCCGGGGAGCTTTCTTT; CDR3: CSVEEPPRGAFF
V: TRBV30; D: TRBD2; J: TRBJ2-1; size: .; DNA: TGTGCCTCGACTAGCGGGGGGTACAATGAGCAGTTCTTC; CDR3: CASTSGGYNEQFF
V: TRBV29-1; D: .; J: TRBJ1-2; size: once; DNA: TGCAGCGCTATACAAGGGGGCTACACCTTC; CDR3: CSAIQGGYTF
V: TRBV28; D: .; J: TRBJ1-1; size: .; DNA: TGTGCCAGCAGTTTATACCCGAACACTGAAGCTTTCTTT; CDR3: CASSLYPNTEAFF
V: TRBV11-2; D: .; J: TRBJ2-7; size: .; DNA: TGTGCCAGCAGCTTAGACCGGGATCCCAGGGCCTCCGGGGGGCAGTACTTC; CDR3: CASSLDRDPRASGGQYF
V: TRBV9; D: .; J: TRBJ1-3; size: .; DNA: TGTGCCAGCAGCGTTCAGGGTCACTCTGGAAACACCATATATTTT; CDR3: CASSVQGHSGNTIYF
V: TRBV5-5; D: .; J: TRBJ1-5; size: .; DNA: TGTGCCAGCAGCTTGGTCGGGGGACCCAATCAGCCCCAGCATTTT; CDR3: CASSLVGGPNQPQHF
V: TRBV5-1; D: .; J: TRBJ2-7; size: .; DNA: TGCGCCAGCAGCATAGAGACAGGTTCGACCTACGAGCAGTACTTC; CDR3: CASSIETGSTYEQYF
V: TRBV19; D: .; J: TRBJ2-1; size: .; DNA: TGTGCCAGTAGTATAGAAGTCGTCGGCGAGCAGTTCTTC; CDR3: CASSIEVVGEQFF
V: TRBV5-6; D: TRBD1; J: TRBJ2-5; size: .; DNA: TGTGCCAGCAGCCCCGGACAGGGTACAGGGGAGACCCAGTACTTC; CDR3: CASSPGQGTGETQYF
V: TRBV4-1; D: .; J: TRBJ2-4; size: .; DNA: TGCGCCAGCAGCCCCGGAGGGCAGGGCAAAAACATTCAGTACTTC; CDR3: CASSPGGQGKNIQYF